This T cell receptor (beta chain) comes out of a study of cytomegalovirus exposure and HLA in healthy donors. Primers for the PCR totalled 60 Vbeta and 13 Jbeta. Profiling relied on immunoSEQ multiplex PCR, and the TCRdb table lists in-frame clones only, not all of them. The sample consists of about 170,000 clones, approximately 71% of them appearing once. Germline CDR1 SGHTA, CDR2 FQGTGA. V lost 4 bases and J lost 4; bases outside the gene matches: 7. The CDR3 extends over 15 amino acids. Study-level results: A classifier reportedly called cytomegalovirus status with high sensitivity and specificity.

Concerning this clone itself: The antigen remains undetermined.

Specimen: PBMCs. The chain couples TRBV7-3 to TRBJ2-3; 8 bases match TRBD2. The receptor was derived from a woman aged 18-29 years in good health and CMV-seropositive. For the CDR3, the DNA is TGTGCCAGCAGCTCTACGGCGGGGGGCCCAGATACGCAGTATTTT. Translating gives CASSSTAGGPDTQYF. Using reference TRBV7-3 and TRBJ2-3 for the parts outside the CDR3, the full variable domain is GAGVSQTPSNKVTEKGKYVELRCDPISGHTALYWYRQSLGQGPEFLIYFQGTGAADDSGLPNDRFFAVRPEGSVSTLKIQRTERGDSAVYLCASSSTAGGPDTQYFGPGTRLTVL.